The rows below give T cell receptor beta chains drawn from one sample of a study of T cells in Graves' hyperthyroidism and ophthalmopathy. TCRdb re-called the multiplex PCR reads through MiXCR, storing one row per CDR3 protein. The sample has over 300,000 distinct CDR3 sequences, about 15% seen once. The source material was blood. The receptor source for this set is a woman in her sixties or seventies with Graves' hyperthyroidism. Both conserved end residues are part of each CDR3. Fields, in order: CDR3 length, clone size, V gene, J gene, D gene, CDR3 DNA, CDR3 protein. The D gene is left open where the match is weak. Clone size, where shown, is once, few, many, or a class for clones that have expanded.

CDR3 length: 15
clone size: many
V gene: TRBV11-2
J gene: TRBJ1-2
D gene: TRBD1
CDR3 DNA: TGTGCCAGCAGCTTAATGGAGGGGGCCCACTATGGCTACACCTTC
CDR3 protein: CASSLMEGAHYGYTF

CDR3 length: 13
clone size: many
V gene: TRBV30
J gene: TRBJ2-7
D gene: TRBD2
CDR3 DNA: TGTGCCTGGAGTATTACTAGCGGGAGGGAGCAGTACTTC
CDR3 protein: CAWSITSGREQYF

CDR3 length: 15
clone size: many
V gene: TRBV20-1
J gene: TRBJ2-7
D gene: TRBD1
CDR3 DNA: TGCAGTGCCATCCAGAGGGGGACAGGGATATACGAGCAGTACTTC
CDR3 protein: CSAIQRGTGIYEQYF

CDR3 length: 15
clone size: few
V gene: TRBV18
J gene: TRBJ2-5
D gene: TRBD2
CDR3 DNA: TGTGCCAGCTCATTAGCGGGAGGGAACCAAGAGACCCAGTACTTC
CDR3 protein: CASSLAGGNQETQYF

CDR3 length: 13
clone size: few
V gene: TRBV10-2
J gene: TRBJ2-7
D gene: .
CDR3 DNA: TGCGCCAGCAGTGACGAGGGTGCCTACGAGCAGTACTTC
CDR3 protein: CASSDEGAYEQYF

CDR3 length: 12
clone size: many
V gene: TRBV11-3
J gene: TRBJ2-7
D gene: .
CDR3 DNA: TGTGCCAGCAGCTTAGTGAGGTACGAGCAGTACTTC
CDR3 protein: CASSLVRYEQYF

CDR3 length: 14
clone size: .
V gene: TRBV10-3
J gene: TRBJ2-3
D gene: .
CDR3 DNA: TGTGCCATCAGTGAACGGGGTAGCACAGATACGCAGTATTTT
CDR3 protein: CAISERGSTDTQYF

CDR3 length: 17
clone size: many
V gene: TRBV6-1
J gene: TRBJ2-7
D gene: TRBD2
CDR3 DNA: TGTGCCAGCAGCCGAGGGCCTTCTAGCGGGAGGACCTACGAGCAGTACTTC
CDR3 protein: CASSRGPSSGRTYEQYF

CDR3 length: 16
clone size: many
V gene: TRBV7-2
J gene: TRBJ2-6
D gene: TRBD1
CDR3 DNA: TGTGCCAGCAGCTTGACAGGGCGCTCTGGGGCCAACGTCCTGACTTTC
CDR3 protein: CASSLTGRSGANVLTF

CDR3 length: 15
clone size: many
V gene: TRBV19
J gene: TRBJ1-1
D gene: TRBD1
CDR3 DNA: TGTGCCAGTAGTTCGCTACAGGGGGCTGTCACTGAAGCTTTCTTT
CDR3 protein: CASSSLQGAVTEAFF

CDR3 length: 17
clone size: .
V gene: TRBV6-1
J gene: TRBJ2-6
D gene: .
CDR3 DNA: TGTGCCAGCAGTCTAGGGGCAGGGGTTTTTGGGGCCAACGTCCTGACTTTC
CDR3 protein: CASSLGAGVFGANVLTF

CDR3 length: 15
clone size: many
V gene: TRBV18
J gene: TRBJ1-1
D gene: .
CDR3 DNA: TGTGCCAGCTCACCACCGCAGACCTGGGGCACTGAAGCTTTCTTT
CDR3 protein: CASSPPQTWGTEAFF

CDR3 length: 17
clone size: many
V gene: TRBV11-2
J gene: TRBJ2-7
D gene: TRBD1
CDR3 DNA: TGTGCCAGCAGCTCCCGGAGGTTGGGACAGGTCTCCTACGAGCAGTACTTC
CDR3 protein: CASSSRRLGQVSYEQYF

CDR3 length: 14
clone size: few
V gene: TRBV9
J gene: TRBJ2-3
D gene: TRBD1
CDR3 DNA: TGTGCCAGCAGTGCCGGACAGGGGAATCTTCGGCAGTATTTT
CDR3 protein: CASSAGQGNLRQYF

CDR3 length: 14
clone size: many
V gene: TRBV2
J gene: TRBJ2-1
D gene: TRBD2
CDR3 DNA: TGTGCCAGTACTAGCGGGAGCCCCTACAATGAGCAGTTCTTC
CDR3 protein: CASTSGSPYNEQFF

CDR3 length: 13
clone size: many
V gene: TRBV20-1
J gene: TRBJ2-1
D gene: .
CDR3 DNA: TGCAGTGCTACCCCCCGTGGAGACAATGAGCAGTTCTTC
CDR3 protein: CSATPRGDNEQFF

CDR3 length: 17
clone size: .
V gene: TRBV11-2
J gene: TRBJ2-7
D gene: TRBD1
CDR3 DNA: TGTGCCAGCAGCTTACCCCGTTCCGGGACAGGGGGCTACGAGCAGTACTTC
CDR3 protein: CASSLPRSGTGGYEQYF

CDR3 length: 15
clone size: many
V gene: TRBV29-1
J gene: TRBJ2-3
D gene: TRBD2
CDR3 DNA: TGCAGCGTTGAATCTCCAGCGGGAGCTACAGATACGCAGTATTTT
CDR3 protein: CSVESPAGATDTQYF

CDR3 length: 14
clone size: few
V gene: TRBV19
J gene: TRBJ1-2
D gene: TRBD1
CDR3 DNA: TGTGCCAGTAGTATGGACAGGGGCCGCTATGACTACACCTTC
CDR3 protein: CASSMDRGRYDYTF

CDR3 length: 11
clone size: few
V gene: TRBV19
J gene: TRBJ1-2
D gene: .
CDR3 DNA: TGTGCCAGTAGTCAGGGACATGGCTACACCTTC
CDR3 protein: CASSQGHGYTF

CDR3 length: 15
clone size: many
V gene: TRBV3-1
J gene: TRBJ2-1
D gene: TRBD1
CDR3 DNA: TGTGCCAGCAGCCACGCGGGACAGGGACACAATGAGCAGTTCTTC
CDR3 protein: CASSHAGQGHNEQFF

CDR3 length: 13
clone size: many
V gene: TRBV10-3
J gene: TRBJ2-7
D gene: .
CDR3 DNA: TGTGCCATCAGTGGACAGGGAGGATACGAGCAGTACTTC
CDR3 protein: CAISGQGGYEQYF

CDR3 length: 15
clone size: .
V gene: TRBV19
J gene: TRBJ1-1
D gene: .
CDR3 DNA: TGTGCCAGTAGTATAGACGAGGTATCGAACACTGAAGCTTTCTTT
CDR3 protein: CASSIDEVSNTEAFF

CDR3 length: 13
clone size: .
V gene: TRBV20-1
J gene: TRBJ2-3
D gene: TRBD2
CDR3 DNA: TGCAGTGCTAGAAGGCTAGCGGGAGATACGCAGTATTTT
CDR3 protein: CSARRLAGDTQYF

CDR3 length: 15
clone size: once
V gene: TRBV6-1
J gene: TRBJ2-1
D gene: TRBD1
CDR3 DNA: TGTGCCAGCAGTCTCTCCGGGACAGCATACAATGAGCAGTTCTTC
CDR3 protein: CASSLSGTAYNEQFF

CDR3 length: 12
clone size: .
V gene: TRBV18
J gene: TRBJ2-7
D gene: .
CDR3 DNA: TGTGCCCGCTCACCCAGTAGTGACGAGCAGTACTTC
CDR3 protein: CARSPSSDEQYF

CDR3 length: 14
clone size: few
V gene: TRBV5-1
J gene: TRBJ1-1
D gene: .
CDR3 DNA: TGCGCCAGCAGCTTGGAAATAGGGGGCACTGAAGCTTTCTTT
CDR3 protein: CASSLEIGGTEAFF

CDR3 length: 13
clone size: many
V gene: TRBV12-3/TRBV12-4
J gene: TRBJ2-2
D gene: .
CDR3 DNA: TGTGCCAGCAGTTCTAGGGGACCCGGGGAGCTGTTTTTT
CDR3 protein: CASSSRGPGELFF

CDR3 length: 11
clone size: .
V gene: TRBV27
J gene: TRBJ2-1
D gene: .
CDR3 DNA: TGTGCCAGCCGGGCAGGGCGTGAGCAGTTCTTC
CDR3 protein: CASRAGREQFF

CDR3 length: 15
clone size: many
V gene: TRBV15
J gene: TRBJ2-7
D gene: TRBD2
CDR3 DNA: TGTGCCACCAGCACTGCCATAGCGGGGGACTACGAGCAGTACTTC
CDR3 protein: CATSTAIAGDYEQYF

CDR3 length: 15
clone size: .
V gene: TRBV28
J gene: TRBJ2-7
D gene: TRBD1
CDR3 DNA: TGTGCCAGCAGAATAGGGACAGGGGGCAGCTACGAGCAGTACTTC
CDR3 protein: CASRIGTGGSYEQYF

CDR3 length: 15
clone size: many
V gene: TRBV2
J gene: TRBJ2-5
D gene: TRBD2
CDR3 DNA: TGTGCCAGCAGGGCCACTAGCGGGACGCAAGAGACCCAGTACTTC
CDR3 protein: CASRATSGTQETQYF

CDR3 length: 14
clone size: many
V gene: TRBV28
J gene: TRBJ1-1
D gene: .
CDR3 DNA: TGTGCCAGCAGTTCGGGGGGACGGATCACTGAAGCTTTCTTT
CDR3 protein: CASSSGGRITEAFF

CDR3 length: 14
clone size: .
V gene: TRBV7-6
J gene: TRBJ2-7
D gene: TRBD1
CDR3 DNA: TGTGCCAGCAGCTTACAGGGGGCGCGAGGGGAGCAGTACTTC
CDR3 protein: CASSLQGARGEQYF

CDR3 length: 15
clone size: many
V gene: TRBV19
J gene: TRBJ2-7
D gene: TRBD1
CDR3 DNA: TGTGCCAGTAGGGACAGGATGTTAAGCTCCTACGAGCAGTACTTC
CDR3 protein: CASRDRMLSSYEQYF

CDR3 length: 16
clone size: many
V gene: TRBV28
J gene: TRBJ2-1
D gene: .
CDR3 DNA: TGTGCCAGCAGTTTTAGTGCGGGAAGAAAATACAATGAGCAGTTCTTC
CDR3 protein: CASSFSAGRKYNEQFF

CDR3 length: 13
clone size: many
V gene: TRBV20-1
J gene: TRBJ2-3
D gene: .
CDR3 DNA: TGCAGTGCAGGGCAGGGGAGCACAGATACGCAGTATTTT
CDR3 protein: CSAGQGSTDTQYF

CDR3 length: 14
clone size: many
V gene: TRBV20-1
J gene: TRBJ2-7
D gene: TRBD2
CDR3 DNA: TGCAGTGCTAGATCGACTAGCGGGGGCTACGAGCAGTACTTC
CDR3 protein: CSARSTSGGYEQYF

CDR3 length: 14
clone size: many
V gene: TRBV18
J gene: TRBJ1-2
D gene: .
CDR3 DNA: TGTGCCAGCTCACTTCACCCGTGGGACTATGGCTACACCTTC
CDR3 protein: CASSLHPWDYGYTF

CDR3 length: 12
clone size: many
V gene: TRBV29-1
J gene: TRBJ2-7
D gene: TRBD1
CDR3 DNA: TGCAGCACACGACAGGGGGCAAGCGAGCAGTACTTC
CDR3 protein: CSTRQGASEQYF

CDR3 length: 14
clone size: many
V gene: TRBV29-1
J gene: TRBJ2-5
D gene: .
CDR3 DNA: TGCAGCGTTGAATTGGTGGTCAGCCAAGAGACCCAGTACTTC
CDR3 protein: CSVELVVSQETQYF

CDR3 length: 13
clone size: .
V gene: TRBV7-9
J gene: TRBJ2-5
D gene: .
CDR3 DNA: TGTGCCAGCAGCTTACAGTTAGTCAGGGCCCAGTACTTC
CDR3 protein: CASSLQLVRAQYF

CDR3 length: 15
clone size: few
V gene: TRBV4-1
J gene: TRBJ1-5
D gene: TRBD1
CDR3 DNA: TGCGCCAGCAGACGACAGGGTCGGGGCAATCAGCCCCAGCATTTT
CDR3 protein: CASRRQGRGNQPQHF

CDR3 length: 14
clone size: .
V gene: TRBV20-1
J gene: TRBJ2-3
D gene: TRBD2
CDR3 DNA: TGCAGTGCTAGAGTGGGGGGGAACACAGATACGCAGTATTTT
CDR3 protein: CSARVGGNTDTQYF

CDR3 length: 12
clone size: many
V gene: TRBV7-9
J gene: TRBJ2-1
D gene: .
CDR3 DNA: TGTGCCACCGGGACGGAATACAATGAGCAGTTCTTC
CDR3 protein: CATGTEYNEQFF

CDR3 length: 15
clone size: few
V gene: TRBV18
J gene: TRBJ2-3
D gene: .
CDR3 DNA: TGTGCCAGCTCATCACTCCGGGACAGCACAGATACGCAGTATTTT
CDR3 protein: CASSSLRDSTDTQYF

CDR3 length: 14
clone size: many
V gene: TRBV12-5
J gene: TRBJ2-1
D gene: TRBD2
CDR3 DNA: TGTGCTAGTGGTGAGGGACTAGCGGCAAATGAGCAGTTCTTC
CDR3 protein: CASGEGLAANEQFF

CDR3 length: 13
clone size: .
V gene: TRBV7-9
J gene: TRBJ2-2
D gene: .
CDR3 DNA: TGTGCCAGCAGCTTTCCCCAGGCCGGGGAGCTGTTTTTT
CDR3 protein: CASSFPQAGELFF

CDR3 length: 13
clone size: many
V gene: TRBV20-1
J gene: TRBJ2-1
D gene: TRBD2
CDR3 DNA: TGCAGTGCGCGGACTAGCGGTTACAATGAGCAGTTCTTC
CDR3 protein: CSARTSGYNEQFF

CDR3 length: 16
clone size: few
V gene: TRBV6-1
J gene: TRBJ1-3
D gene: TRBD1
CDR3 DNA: TGTGCCAGCAGTGCACTTGGACAGGGAAATGGAAACACCATATATTTT
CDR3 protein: CASSALGQGNGNTIYF

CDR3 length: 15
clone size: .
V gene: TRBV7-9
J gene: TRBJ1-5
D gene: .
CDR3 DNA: TGTGCCAGCAGCTCCCCCTCGAGGTCCGGTCAGCCCCAGCATTTT
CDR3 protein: CASSSPSRSGQPQHF

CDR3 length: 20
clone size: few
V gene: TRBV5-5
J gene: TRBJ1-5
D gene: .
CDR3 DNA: TGTGCCAGCAGCTTGGTTCGGAGGGTGGCGGGCTTATATAGCAATCAGCCCCAGCATTTT
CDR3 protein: CASSLVRRVAGLYSNQPQHF

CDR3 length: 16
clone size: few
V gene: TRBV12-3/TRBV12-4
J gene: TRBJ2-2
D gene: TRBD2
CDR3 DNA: TGTGCCAGCAGTGGACTAGCGGGAGGTGGTGCCGGGGAGCTGTTTTTT
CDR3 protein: CASSGLAGGGAGELFF